The present T cell receptor (beta chain) was sequenced within a study of OX40 agonist ivuxolimab in advanced cancers. Overall study context: Hepatocellular carcinoma, melanoma, renal cell or head and neck cancer affected the dose-escalation patients. Study-level findings and limits: People who partly responded at 0.1-3.0 mg/kg had some of the least clonal expansion seen.

As for this clone: Antigen: not known.

J gave up 5 bases and V 4 bases, and 10 bases lay outside the gene matches. Looked up from germline, CDR1 is SGDLS and CDR2 is YYNGEE. This CDR3 spans 16 amino acids. The data were produced by immunoSEQ multiplex PCR, yet TCRdb's version contains in-frame clones alone and is incomplete. This sample has about 28,000 clones; roughly 84% occur once, and the top ten carry about 15%. This chain links TRBV9 with TRBJ1-4, with 8 bases aligning to TRBD1. This material consisted of CD4+ or CD8+ T cells sorted from blood, taken in a trial of the OX40 agonist ivuxolimab. The TCR sequence derives from an adult with an advanced solid tumor such as melanoma, head and neck, liver or kidney cancer. The CDR3 region is CASSPEGTGRNEKLFF. DNA for the CDR3: TGTGCCAGCAGCCCGGAAGGGACAGGCCGCAATGAAAAACTGTTTTTT.